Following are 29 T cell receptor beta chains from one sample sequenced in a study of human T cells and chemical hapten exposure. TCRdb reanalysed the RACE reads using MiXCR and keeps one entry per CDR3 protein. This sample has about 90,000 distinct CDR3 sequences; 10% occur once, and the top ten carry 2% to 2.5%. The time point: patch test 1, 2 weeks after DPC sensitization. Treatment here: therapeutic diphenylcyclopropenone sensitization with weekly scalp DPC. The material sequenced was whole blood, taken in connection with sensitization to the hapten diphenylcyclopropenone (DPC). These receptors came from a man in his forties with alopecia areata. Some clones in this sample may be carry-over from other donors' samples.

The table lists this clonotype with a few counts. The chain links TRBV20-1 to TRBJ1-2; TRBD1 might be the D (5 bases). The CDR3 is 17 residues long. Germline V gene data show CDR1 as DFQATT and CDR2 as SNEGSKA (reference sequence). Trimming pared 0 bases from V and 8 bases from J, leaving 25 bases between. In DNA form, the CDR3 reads TGCAGTGCTAGAGATATGGGAAGGGACGGCCAATTCAACGGCTACACCTTC. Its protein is CSARDMGRDGQFNGYTF.

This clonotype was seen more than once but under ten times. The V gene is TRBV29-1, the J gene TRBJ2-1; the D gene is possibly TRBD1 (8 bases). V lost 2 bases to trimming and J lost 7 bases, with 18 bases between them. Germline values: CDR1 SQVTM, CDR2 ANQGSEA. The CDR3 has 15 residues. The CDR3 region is CSVEPQGGKWNEQFF. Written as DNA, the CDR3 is TGCAGCGTTGAACCACAGGGGGGGAAGTGGAATGAGCAGTTCTTC.

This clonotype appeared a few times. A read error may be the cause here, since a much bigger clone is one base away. CDR3 amino acids: CVSSATWGSNSPLHF. CDR3 sequence (DNA): TGTGTCAGCAGCGCTACGTGGGGCAGCAATTCACCCCTCCACTTT. The V gene is TRBV7-8, the J gene TRBJ1-6, with D possibly matching TRBD1 (5 bases). CDR3 size: 15 residues. Germline-derived CDR1 and CDR2 are SGHVS and FQNEAQ.

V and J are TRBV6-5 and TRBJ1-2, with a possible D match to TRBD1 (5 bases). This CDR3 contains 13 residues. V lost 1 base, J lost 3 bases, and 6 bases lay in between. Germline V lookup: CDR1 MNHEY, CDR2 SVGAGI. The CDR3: CASSYLGDYGYTF. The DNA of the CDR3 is TGTGCCAGCAGTTACTTGGGGGACTATGGCTACACCTTC.

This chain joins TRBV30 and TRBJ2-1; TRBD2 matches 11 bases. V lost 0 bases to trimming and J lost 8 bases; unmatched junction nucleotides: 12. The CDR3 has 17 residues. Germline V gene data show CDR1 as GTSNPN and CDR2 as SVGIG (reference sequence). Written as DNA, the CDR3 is TGTGCCTGGAGTGTATTAGCGGGAGGGACCCTTAGGGATGAGCAGTTCTTC. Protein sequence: CAWSVLAGGTLRDEQFF.

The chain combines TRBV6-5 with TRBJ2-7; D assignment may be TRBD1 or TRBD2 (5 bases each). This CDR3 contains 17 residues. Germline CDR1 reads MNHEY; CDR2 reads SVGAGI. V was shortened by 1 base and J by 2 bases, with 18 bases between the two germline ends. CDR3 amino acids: CASSYFRFAPGPYEQYF. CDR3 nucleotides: TGTGCCAGCAGTTACTTTCGGTTTGCCCCGGGACCCTACGAGCAGTACTTC.

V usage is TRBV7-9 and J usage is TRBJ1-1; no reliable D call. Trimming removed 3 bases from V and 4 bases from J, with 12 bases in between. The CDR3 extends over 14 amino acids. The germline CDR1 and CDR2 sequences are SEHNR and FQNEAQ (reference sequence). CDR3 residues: CASSFAAGPTEAFF. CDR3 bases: TGTGCCAGCAGCTTCGCGGCCGGGCCCACTGAAGCTTTCTTT.

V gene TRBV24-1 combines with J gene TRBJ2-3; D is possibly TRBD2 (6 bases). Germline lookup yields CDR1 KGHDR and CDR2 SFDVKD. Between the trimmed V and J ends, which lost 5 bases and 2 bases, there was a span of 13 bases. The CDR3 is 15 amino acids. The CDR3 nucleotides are TGTGCCACCAGTGTGCTAGCGAGATTCACAGATACGCAGTATTTT. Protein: CATSVLARFTDTQYF.

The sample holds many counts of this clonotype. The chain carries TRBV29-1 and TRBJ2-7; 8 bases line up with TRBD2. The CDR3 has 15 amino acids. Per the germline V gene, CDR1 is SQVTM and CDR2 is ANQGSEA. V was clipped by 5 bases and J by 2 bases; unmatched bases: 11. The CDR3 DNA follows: TGCAGCGTTCAAGCTAGCAGCGGGGGAACCTACGAGCAGTACTTC. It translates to CSVQASSGGTYEQYF.

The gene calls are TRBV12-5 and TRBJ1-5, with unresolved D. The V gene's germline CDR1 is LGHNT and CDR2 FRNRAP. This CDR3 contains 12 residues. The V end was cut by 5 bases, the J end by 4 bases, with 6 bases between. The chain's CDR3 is CASGTSNQPQHF. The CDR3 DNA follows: TGTGCTAGTGGTACGTCAAATCAGCCCCAGCATTTT.

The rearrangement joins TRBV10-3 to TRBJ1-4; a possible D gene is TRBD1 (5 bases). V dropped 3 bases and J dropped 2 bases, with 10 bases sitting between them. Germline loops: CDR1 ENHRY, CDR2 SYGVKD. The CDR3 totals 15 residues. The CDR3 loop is CAISERPGTNEKLFF. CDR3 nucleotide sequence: TGTGCCATCAGTGAAAGACCAGGGACTAATGAAAAACTGTTTTTT.

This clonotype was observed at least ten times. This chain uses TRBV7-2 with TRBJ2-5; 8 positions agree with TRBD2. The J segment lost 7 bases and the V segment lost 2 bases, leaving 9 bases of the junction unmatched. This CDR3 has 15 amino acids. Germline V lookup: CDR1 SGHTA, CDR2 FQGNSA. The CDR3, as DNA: TGTGCCAGCAGCTTAAAAGCGGGGGCGGTCGGGACCCAGTACTTC. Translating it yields CASSLKAGAVGTQYF.

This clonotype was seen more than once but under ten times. This CDR3 is CATSRDPGASGNTIYF. The CDR3 nucleotides read TGTGCCACCAGCAGAGATCCGGGGGCTTCTGGAAACACCATATATTTT. This chain connects TRBV15 to TRBJ1-3, with D possibly TRBD1 on 6 matching bases. Between the trimmed V and J ends, which lost 0 bases and 1 base, there was a span of 10 bases. Looked up from germline, CDR1 is LNHNV and CDR2 is YYDKDF (reference sequence). CDR3 length: 16 residues. Combining the CDR3 with reference TRBV15 and TRBJ1-3 gives the whole variable domain DAMVIQNPRYQVTQFGKPVTLSCSQTLNHNVMYWYQQKSSQAPKLLFHYYDKDFNNEADTPDNFQSRRPNTSFCFLDIRSPGLGDTAMYLCATSRDPGASGNTIYFGEGSWLTVV.

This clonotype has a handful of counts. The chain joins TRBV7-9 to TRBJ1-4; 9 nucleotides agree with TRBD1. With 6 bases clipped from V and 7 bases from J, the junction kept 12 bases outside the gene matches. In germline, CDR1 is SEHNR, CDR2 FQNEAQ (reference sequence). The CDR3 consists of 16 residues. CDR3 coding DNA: TGTGCCAGCAGTCGGGCGACAGGGGGTGACCGTGAAAAACTGTTTTTT. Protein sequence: CASSRATGGDREKLFF.

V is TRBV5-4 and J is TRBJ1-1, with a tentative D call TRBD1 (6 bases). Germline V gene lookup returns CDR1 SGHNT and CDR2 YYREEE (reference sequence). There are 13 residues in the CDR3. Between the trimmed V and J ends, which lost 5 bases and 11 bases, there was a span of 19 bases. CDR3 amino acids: CASSPGQGPGAFF. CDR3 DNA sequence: TGTGCCAGCAGTCCGGGACAAGGACCCGGGGCTTTCTTT. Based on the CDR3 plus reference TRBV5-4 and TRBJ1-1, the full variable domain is ETGVTQSPTHLIKTRGQQVTLRCSSQSGHNTVSWYQQALGQGPQFIFQYYREEENGRGNFPPRFSGLQFPNYSSELNVNALELDDSALYLCASSPGQGPGAFFGQGTRLTVV.

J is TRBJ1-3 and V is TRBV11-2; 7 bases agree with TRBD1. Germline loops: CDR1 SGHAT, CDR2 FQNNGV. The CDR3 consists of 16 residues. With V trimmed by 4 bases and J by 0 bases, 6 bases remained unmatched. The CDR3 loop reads CASSSSTGNSGNTIYF. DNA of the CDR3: TGTGCCAGCAGCTCCTCGACAGGGAACTCTGGAAACACCATATATTTT.

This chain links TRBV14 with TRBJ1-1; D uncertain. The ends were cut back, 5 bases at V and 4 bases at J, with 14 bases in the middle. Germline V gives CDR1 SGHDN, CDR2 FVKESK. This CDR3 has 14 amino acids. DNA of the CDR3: TGTGCCAGCAGCTCCCCCTGGGTTGGCACTGAAGCTTTCTTT. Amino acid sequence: CASSSPWVGTEAFF.

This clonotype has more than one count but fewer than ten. CDR3 region: CASSFRDRGYNEQFF. In DNA form, the CDR3 reads TGTGCCAGCAGCTTCCGGGACAGGGGTTACAATGAGCAGTTCTTC. The V call is TRBV14, the J call TRBJ2-1; 10 bases are a match to TRBD1. This CDR3 region has 15 residues. CDR1 SGHDN and CDR2 FVKESK come from the germline V gene. The V segment lost 5 bases and the J segment 4 bases; nucleotides outside the gene matches: 5.

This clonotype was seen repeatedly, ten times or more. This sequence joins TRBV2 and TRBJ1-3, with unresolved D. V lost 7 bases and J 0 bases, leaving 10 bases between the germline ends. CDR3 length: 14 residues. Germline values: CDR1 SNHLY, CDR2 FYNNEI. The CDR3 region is CASMIDNSGNTIYF. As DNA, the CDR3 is TGTGCCAGCATGATTGACAACTCTGGAAACACCATATATTTT.

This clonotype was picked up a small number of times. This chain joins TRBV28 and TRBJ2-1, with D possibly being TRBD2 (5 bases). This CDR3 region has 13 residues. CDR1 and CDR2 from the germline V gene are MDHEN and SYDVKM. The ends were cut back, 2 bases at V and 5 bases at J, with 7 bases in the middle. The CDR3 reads CASSLPGNNEQFF. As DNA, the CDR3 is TGTGCCAGCAGTTTACCGGGGAACAATGAGCAGTTCTTC. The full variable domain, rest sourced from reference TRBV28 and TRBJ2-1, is DVKVTQSSRYLVKRTGEKVFLECVQDMDHENMFWYRQDPGLGLRLIYFSYDVKMKEKGDIPEGYSVSREKKERFSLILESASTNQTSMYLCASSLPGNNEQFFGPGTRLTVL.

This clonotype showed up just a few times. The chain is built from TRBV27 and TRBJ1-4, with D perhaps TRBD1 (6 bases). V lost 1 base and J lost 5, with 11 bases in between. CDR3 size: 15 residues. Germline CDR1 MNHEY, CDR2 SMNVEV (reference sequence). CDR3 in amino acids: CASSLWGASNEKLFF. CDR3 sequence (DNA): TGTGCCAGCAGTTTATGGGGGGCCTCAAATGAAAAACTGTTTTTT.

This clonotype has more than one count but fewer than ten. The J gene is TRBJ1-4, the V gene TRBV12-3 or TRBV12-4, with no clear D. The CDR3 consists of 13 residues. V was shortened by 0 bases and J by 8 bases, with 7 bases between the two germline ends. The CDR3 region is CASSLAPEEKLFF. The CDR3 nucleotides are TGTGCCAGCAGTTTAGCCCCAGAGGAAAAACTGTTTTTT.

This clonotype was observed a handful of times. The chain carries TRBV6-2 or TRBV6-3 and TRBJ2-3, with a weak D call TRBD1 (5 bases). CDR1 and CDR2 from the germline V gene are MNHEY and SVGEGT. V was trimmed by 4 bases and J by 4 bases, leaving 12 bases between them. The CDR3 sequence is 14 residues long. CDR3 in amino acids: CASSFWTTADTQYF. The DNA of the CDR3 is TGTGCCAGCAGTTTTTGGACAACAGCAGATACGCAGTATTTT.

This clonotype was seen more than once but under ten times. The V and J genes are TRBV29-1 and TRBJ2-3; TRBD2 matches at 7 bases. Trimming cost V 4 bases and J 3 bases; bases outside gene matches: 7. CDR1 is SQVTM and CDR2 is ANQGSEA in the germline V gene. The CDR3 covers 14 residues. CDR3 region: CSVGGSGRTDTQYF. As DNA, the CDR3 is TGCAGCGTTGGGGGTAGCGGGCGGACAGATACGCAGTATTTT.

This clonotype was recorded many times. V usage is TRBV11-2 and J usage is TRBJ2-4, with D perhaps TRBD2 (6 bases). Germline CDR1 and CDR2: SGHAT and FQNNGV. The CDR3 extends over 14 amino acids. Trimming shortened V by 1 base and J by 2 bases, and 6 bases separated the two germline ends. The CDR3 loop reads CASSLGGTKNIQYF. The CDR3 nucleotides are TGTGCCAGCAGCTTAGGCGGGACCAAAAACATTCAGTACTTC.

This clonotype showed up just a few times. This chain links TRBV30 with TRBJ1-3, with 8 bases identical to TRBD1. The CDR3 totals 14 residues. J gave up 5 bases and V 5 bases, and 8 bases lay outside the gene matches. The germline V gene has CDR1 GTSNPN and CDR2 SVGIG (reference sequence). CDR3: CAWALTGGRNTIYF. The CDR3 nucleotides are TGTGCCTGGGCCCTTACAGGGGGGAGAAACACCATATATTTT.

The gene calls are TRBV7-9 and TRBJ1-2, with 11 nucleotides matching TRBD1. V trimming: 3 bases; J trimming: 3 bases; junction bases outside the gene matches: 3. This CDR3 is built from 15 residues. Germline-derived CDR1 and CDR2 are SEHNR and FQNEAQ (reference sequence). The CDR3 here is CASSFGTGGDYGYTF. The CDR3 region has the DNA TGTGCCAGCAGCTTTGGGACAGGGGGTGACTATGGCTACACCTTC. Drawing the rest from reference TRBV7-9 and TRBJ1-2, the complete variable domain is DTGVSQNPRHKITKRGQNVTFRCDPISEHNRLYWYRQTLGQGPEFLTYFQNEAQLEKSRLLSDRFSAERPKGSFSTLEIQRTEQGDSAMYLCASSFGTGGDYGYTFGSGTRLTVV.

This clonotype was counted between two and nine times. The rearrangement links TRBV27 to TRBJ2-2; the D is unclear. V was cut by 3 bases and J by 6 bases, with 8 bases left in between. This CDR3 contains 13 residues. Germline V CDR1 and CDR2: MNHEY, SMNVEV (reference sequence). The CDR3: CASSLLGSGELFF. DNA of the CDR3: TGTGCCAGCAGTTTGCTGGGGTCCGGGGAGCTGTTTTTT.

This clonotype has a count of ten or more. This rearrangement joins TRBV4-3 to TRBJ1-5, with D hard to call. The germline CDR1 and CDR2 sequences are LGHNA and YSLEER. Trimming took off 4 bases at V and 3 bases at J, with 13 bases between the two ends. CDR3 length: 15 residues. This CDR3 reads CASSLRRAVNQPQHF. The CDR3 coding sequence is TGCGCCAGCAGCCTCAGGCGGGCAGTCAATCAGCCCCAGCATTTT.